The 23 T cell receptor beta chains below come from one sample, sequenced in a study of cytomegalovirus exposure and HLA in healthy donors (dated by TCRdb to about 2017). Library prep was done by the immunoSEQ multiplex PCR assay. For the multiplex PCR, a mixture combining 60 forward primers for TCR Vbeta segments and 13 reverse primers for TCR Jbeta segments was used. TCRdb took over this immuneACCESS table, retaining in-frame rearrangements with V and J assigned. Such tables are incomplete; in checked studies, under half of the missing clones stem from an unresolved V gene, and the remainder is unexplained. Here the sample has approximately 190,000 clones; 87% occur a single time. Around 0.99% of the sample goes to the ten largest clones. Sequenced sample: PBMCs. These receptors all stem from a boy aged 2 to 10 in good health and CMV-seronegative.

V and J are TRBV7-9 and TRBJ2-3; 8 nucleotides align to TRBD2. This CDR3 has 16 residues. Germline CDR1 SEHNR, CDR2 FQNEAQ (reference sequence). With V trimmed by 3 bases and J by 8 bases, 13 bases remained unmatched. The CDR3 here is CASSFGGGRLRGTQYF. Here the CDR3 DNA reads TGTGCCAGCAGCTTTGGCGGGGGGAGATTGCGGGGTACGCAGTATTTT.

The rearrangement links TRBV11-3 to TRBJ2-1, with D maybe TRBD2 (5 bases). Germline assignment: CDR1 SGHNT and CDR2 YENEEA. Trimming cost V 4 bases and J 5 bases, with 15 bases left between them. The CDR3 has 15 amino acids. CDR3 protein: CASSSRTSSNNEQFF. CDR3 coding DNA: TGTGCCAGCAGCTCGCGGACTTCTTCCAACAATGAGCAGTTCTTC.

V usage is TRBV6-5 and J usage is TRBJ2-4, with D possibly matching TRBD2 (7 bases). This CDR3 is built from 14 residues. Germline CDR1 and CDR2: MNHEY and SVGAGI. V gave up 6 bases and J gave up 6 bases, with 15 bases separating them. The CDR3 here is CASSLAGEGNIQYF. The CDR3 DNA reads TGTGCCAGCAGCCTGGCAGGGGAGGGAAACATTCAGTACTTC.

The chain links TRBV5-6 to TRBJ2-1; TRBD2 aligns across 8 bases. This CDR3 has 17 amino acids. V lost 4 bases, J lost 2 bases, and 11 bases stayed unmatched. CDR1 is SGHDT, CDR2 YYEEEE, per germline. The CDR3 DNA reads as TGTGCCAGCAGCCGTCTGTTGAGGACTAGCCCCTACAATGAGCAGTTCTTC. The encoded protein is CASSRLLRTSPYNEQFF.

The chain uses TRBV30 and TRBJ2-7; TRBD1 matches 11 bases. The CDR3 length is 13 residues. V gave up 1 base and J gave up 7 bases; unmatched junction bases: 3. CDR1 GTSNPN and CDR2 SVGIG come from the germline V gene (reference sequence). CDR3 in DNA: TGTGCCTGGAGTGGGACAGGGGGCAGTGAGCAGTACTTC. Translated, it gives CAWSGTGGSEQYF.

The genes are TRBV11-2 and TRBJ2-7; 9 bases map to TRBD1. V lost 1 base and J lost 3; bases outside the gene matches: 4. In germline, CDR1 is SGHAT, CDR2 FQNNGV. The CDR3 covers 15 residues. The CDR3 region is CASSLVGTGLYEQYF. The CDR3 DNA reads TGTGCCAGCAGCTTAGTGGGGACAGGGCTCTACGAGCAGTACTTC.

J is TRBJ2-1 and V is TRBV6-5; no definite D call. The CDR3 spans 13 residues. Germline assignment: CDR1 MNHEY and CDR2 SVGAGI. Trimming took 8 bases from V and 4 from J, leaving 12 bases between them. CDR3 amino acids: CASSNRRYNEQFF. For the CDR3, the DNA is TGTGCCAGCTCTAACCGCAGGTACAATGAGCAGTTCTTC.

The chain employs TRBV6-1 and TRBJ1-2; D remains ambiguous. Trimming removed 5 bases from V and 4 bases from J, with 5 bases in between. CDR1 is MNHNS, CDR2 SASEGT, per germline. The CDR3 has 11 residues. For the CDR3, the DNA is TGTGCCAGCAGTTTCCGCTATGGCTACACCTTC. Translation gives CASSFRYGYTF.

This clone has only one observation. The rearrangement joins TRBV7-2 to TRBJ2-2; 8 positions agree with TRBD2. Germline CDR1 is SGHTA and CDR2 is FQGNSA. V gave up 2 bases and J gave up 4 bases; unmatched junction bases: 3. The CDR3 is 15 residues long. The CDR3 sequence is CASSLRGGITGELFF. The CDR3 DNA follows: TGTGCCAGCAGCTTACGGGGGGGAATCACCGGGGAGCTGTTTTTT.

The genes are TRBV5-1 and TRBJ1-1, with 7 bases matching TRBD1. The germline CDR1 and CDR2 sequences are SGHRS and YFSETQ. J gave up 5 bases and V 3 bases, and 13 bases lay outside the gene matches. The CDR3 is made up of 16 amino acids. CDR3 protein: CASSSDPGGGGTEAFF. In DNA, the CDR3 is TGCGCCAGCAGCTCTGATCCAGGGGGAGGAGGGACTGAAGCTTTCTTT.

The chain uses TRBV5-1 and TRBJ2-5; 11 bases match TRBD2. CDR1 is SGHRS and CDR2 is YFSETQ in the germline V gene. The CDR3 spans 16 residues. Losses at the gene ends were 1 base for V and 5 bases for J; bases not matched to a gene: 7. DNA for the CDR3: TGCGCCAGCAGCTTGATCCTAGCGGGGGGTGAGGAGACCCAGTACTTC. As protein: CASSLILAGGEETQYF. The variable domain in full, completed from reference TRBV5-1 and TRBJ2-5, reads KAGVTQTPRYLIKTRGQQVTLSCSPISGHRSVSWYQQTPGQGLQFLFEYFSETQRNKGNFPGRFSGRQFSNSRSEMNVSTLELGDSALYLCASSLILAGGEETQYFGPGTRLLVL.

The V and J genes are TRBV6-1 and TRBJ2-1; the D gene is possibly TRBD1 (6 bases). The CDR3 extends over 13 amino acids. The germline gives CDR1 MNHNS, CDR2 SASEGT. Trimming removed 6 bases at V and 6 bases at J, with 12 bases between. The CDR3 DNA reads TGTGCCAGCAGAGAACAGGGCCCCAATGAGCAGTTCTTC. Translating gives CASREQGPNEQFF.

The V gene is TRBV11-2, the J gene TRBJ2-7; 9 bases are a match to TRBD1. Germline CDR1 and CDR2: SGHAT and FQNNGV. This CDR3 is 15 amino acids long. V shed 8 bases and J 0 bases; nucleotides not matched to a gene: 8. The CDR3 spells CASGQGGQGSYEQYF. The CDR3 DNA sequence: TGTGCCAGCGGACAAGGGGGACAGGGCTCCTACGAGCAGTACTTC.

V is TRBV6-7 and J is TRBJ2-7, with D perhaps matching TRBD2 (6 bases). TRBV6-7 is marked as an open reading frame, function uncertain. Trimming pared 0 bases from V and 5 bases from J, leaving 20 bases between. This CDR3 is built from 17 residues. CDR3 nucleotide sequence: TGTGCCAGCAGTTACTCAAGAATTAGTGTTTGGGAGGACGAGCAGTACTTC. This translates into CASSYSRISVWEDEQYF.

V gene TRBV19 combines with J gene TRBJ2-5, with 9 bases that match TRBD2. The V and J ends lost 0 bases and 5 bases, in that order; junction bases with no gene match: 4. The CDR3 loop spans 15 amino acids. Germline assignment: CDR1 LNHDA and CDR2 SQIVND (reference sequence). As DNA, the CDR3 is TGTGCCAGTAGTATAGATAGCGGGAGTGGCGAGACCCAGTACTTC. It specifies CASSIDSGSGETQYF.

The chain uses TRBV19 and TRBJ2-5; maybe TRBD1 (5 bases). This CDR3 spans 12 amino acids. Trimming took off 7 bases at V and 4 bases at J, with 10 bases between the two ends. Germline CDR1 is LNHDA and CDR2 is SQIVND (reference sequence). Here the CDR3 reads CASKGRGETQYF. Written as DNA, the CDR3 is TGTGCCAGTAAGGGAAGGGGAGAGACCCAGTACTTC.

The V gene is TRBV28, the J gene TRBJ1-4; 9 nucleotides match TRBD1. The V segment lost 2 bases and the J segment 7 bases; nucleotides outside the gene matches: 5. CDR1 MDHEN and CDR2 SYDVKM come from the germline V gene. The CDR3 sequence is 15 residues long. The DNA of the CDR3 is TGTGCCAGCAGTTTAACCACAGGGGGCGGTGAAAAACTGTTTTTT. It yields the protein CASSLTTGGGEKLFF.

The genes are TRBV7-9 and TRBJ2-3, with 7 bases lining up with TRBD2. Germline V gene lookup returns CDR1 SEHNR and CDR2 FQNEAQ (reference sequence). The CDR3 covers 16 residues. The V segment lost 5 bases and the J segment 2 bases; nucleotides outside the gene matches: 10. The CDR3 is CASSPVRGSSTDTQYF. The CDR3 bases are TGTGCCAGCAGCCCAGTTCGCGGGAGTTCCACAGATACGCAGTATTTT.

The chain is built from TRBV7-2 and TRBJ2-2; D is unresolved. V gave up 2 bases and J gave up 5 bases, with 6 bases separating them. The CDR3 sequence is 13 residues long. Germline values: CDR1 SGHTA, CDR2 FQGNSA. In DNA, the CDR3 is TGTGCCAGCAGCTTAATACAGACCGGGGAGCTGTTTTTT. This gives the protein CASSLIQTGELFF. The full variable domain, completed using reference TRBV7-2 and TRBJ2-2, is GAGVSQSPSNKVTEKGKDVELRCDPISGHTALYWYRQSLGQGLEFLIYFQGNSAPDKSGLPSDRFSAERTGGSVSTLTIQRTQQEDSAVYLCASSLIQTGELFFGEGSRLTVL.

The chain joins TRBV5-1 to TRBJ1-1; D might be TRBD1 (5 bases). Trimming stripped 0 bases from V and 4 bases from J, with 10 bases between. There are 14 residues in the CDR3. The germline V gene encodes CDR1 SGHRS and CDR2 YFSETQ. The DNA of the CDR3 is TGCGCCAGCAGCTTGGCGGGGGGAACCACTGAAGCTTTCTTT. Residues: CASSLAGGTTEAFF.

In regard to this clone: Likely a read error: the CDR3 ends without its conserved phenylalanine or tryptophan. It is unclear where the CDR3 begins or ends on the DNA, so no DNA is shown, and the CDR3 is as TCRdb lists it. The chain uses TRBV20-1 and TRBJ2-2; the D call of TRBD1 is as the table states it, not checked on the DNA. From germline, CDR1 is DFQATT and CDR2 SNEGSKA (reference sequence). With termini counted, the CDR3 has 11 amino acids. The CDR3 loop reads CSARDKTGGHN.

The chain employs TRBV6-1 and TRBJ2-7; D is possibly TRBD2 (5 bases). V was pared by 5 bases and J by 0 bases, with 11 bases between. The CDR3 runs 14 residues. Germline values: CDR1 MNHNS, CDR2 SASEGT. The CDR3: CASSPDFSSYEQYF. CDR3 DNA: TGTGCCAGCAGTCCGGACTTTAGCTCCTACGAGCAGTACTTC.

This rearrangement joins TRBV28 to TRBJ1-1; D not certain. The CDR3 is made up of 14 amino acids. From germline, CDR1 is MDHEN and CDR2 SYDVKM. V lost 4 bases, J lost 6 bases, and 15 bases lay in between. CDR3: CASSSPAGGSEAFF. The DNA for the CDR3 is TGTGCCAGCAGTTCCCCTGCAGGTGGCTCTGAAGCTTTCTTT.